The 27 T cell receptor beta chains reported below all come from one sample, sequenced in a study of blood T cell repertoires in COVID-19 (dated by TCRdb to 2018 to 2021). The library was generated by the immunoSEQ multiplex PCR assay. The table comes from immuneACCESS by way of TCRdb, which keeps in-frame sequences with V and J called. Part of the clones is missing from these tables; in studies checked, under half for an unresolved V gene and the rest for unknown reasons. Recorded for this sample are fewer than 250,000 clones; 84% of them occurred a single time. Together, the top ten hold about 3.2% of the sample. The sequenced sample was PBMCs or T cells enriched from blood (not recorded which). All receptors come from a young woman who had been exposed to COVID-19.

The chain has TRBV7-9 and TRBJ2-5, with 7 bases identical to TRBD1. Germline trimming cut 1 base from V and 3 bases from J; bases unmatched to any gene: 5. Germline loops: CDR1 SEHNR, CDR2 FQNEAQ (reference sequence). The CDR3 is made up of 15 amino acids. CDR3 nucleotide sequence: TGTGCCAGCAGCTTAGTGATCGGGACAGAAGAGACCCAGTACTTC. Translated: CASSLVIGTEETQYF.

The genes are TRBV5-4 and TRBJ1-2; D not resolved. Germline CDR1 reads SGHNT; CDR2 reads YYREEE (reference sequence). The ends were cut back, 0 bases at V and 3 bases at J, with 9 bases in the middle. This CDR3 has 14 residues. CDR3 bases: TGTGCCAGCAGCTTGGGCACAGATTACTATGGCTACACCTTC. Its translation is CASSLGTDYYGYTF.

The sample holds a few counts of this clone. J is TRBJ2-5 and V is TRBV7-2; 11 nucleotides align to TRBD2. This CDR3 is 17 amino acids long. V was pared by 2 bases and J by 2 bases, with 7 bases of the junction left unmatched. CDR1 and CDR2 from the germline V gene are SGHTA and FQGNSA. DNA of the CDR3: TGTGCCAGCAGCTTAACACTTGGGACTAGCGGACAAGAGACCCAGTACTTC. Translating gives CASSLTLGTSGQETQYF. Full variable domain (missing parts from reference TRBV7-2 and TRBJ2-5): GAGVSQSPSNKVTEKGKDVELRCDPISGHTALYWYRQSLGQGLEFLIYFQGNSAPDKSGLPSDRFSAERTGGSVSTLTIQRTQQEDSAVYLCASSLTLGTSGQETQYFGPGTRLLVL.

The chain joins TRBV6-5 to TRBJ1-5, with 7 bases lining up with TRBD1. Germline assignment: CDR1 MNHEY and CDR2 SVGAGI. The CDR3 has 15 amino acids. V dropped 7 bases and J dropped 1; count of bases not matched to a gene: 7. Here the CDR3 reads CASKVGRGSNQPQHF. The DNA of the CDR3 is TGTGCCAGCAAGGTAGGCAGGGGGAGCAATCAGCCCCAGCATTTT.

The J gene is TRBJ1-2, the V gene TRBV7-6, with D unclear. Germline V gives CDR1 SGHVS, CDR2 FNYEAQ. The CDR3 runs to 15 residues. Between the trimmed V and J ends, which lost 1 base and 4 bases, there was a span of 13 bases. The CDR3, as DNA: TGTGCCAGCAGCTTAGATCGGGGAGGAGGCTATGGCTACACCTTC. Its translation is CASSLDRGGGYGYTF.

V is TRBV29-1 and J is TRBJ1-1; TRBD1 is a possible D gene (6 bases). The CDR3 loop spans 11 amino acids. The ends were cut back, 7 bases at V and 6 bases at J, with 12 bases in the middle. Germline CDR1 is SQVTM and CDR2 is ANQGSEA. The CDR3 nucleotides are TGCAGCGGTACCAGGGGCCCTGAAGCTTTCTTT. The encoded protein is CSGTRGPEAFF.

V is TRBV6-5 and J is TRBJ1-5; 7 nucleotides agree with TRBD1. The trim removed 6 bases at V and 4 bases at J, leaving 9 bases unmatched. Per germline, CDR1 MNHEY and CDR2 SVGAGI. The CDR3 contains 15 residues. The CDR3 sequence is CASRRTDRENQPQHF. DNA for the CDR3: TGTGCCAGCAGGCGGACCGACAGGGAGAATCAGCCCCAGCATTTT.

The chain is built from TRBV6-2 or TRBV6-3 and TRBJ2-6; 11 bases are shared with TRBD1. The J segment lost 0 bases and the V segment lost 4 bases, leaving 8 bases of the junction unmatched. The V gene's germline CDR1 is MNHEY and CDR2 SVGEGT. The CDR3 length is 19 residues. CDR3 DNA: TGTGCCAGCAGTTGGGACAGGGGGAGGGCAAGCTCTGGGGCCAACGTCCTGACTTTC. This translates into CASSWDRGRASSGANVLTF.

J is TRBJ1-2 and V is TRBV5-1; TRBD1 might be the D (6 bases). This CDR3 is 16 amino acids long. Germline CDR1 reads SGHRS; CDR2 reads YFSETQ. The ends were cut back, 2 bases at V and 3 bases at J, with 17 bases in the middle. CDR3 nucleotide sequence: TGCGCCAGCAGCTTTGGGGGGGCCAGGGATGACTATGGCTACACCTTC. Translating it yields CASSFGGARDDYGYTF. Filled out from reference TRBV5-1 and TRBJ1-2, the complete variable domain reads KAGVTQTPRYLIKTRGQQVTLSCSPISGHRSVSWYQQTPGQGLQFLFEYFSETQRNKGNFPGRFSGRQFSNSRSEMNVSTLELGDSALYLCASSFGGARDDYGYTFGSGTRLTVV.

V gene TRBV5-1 combines with J gene TRBJ2-3; D gene ambiguous. CDR1 is SGHRS and CDR2 is YFSETQ in the germline V gene. The CDR3 has 15 residues. The germline V and J ends were trimmed by 5 bases and 0 bases, with 13 bases remaining between them. CDR3 sequence (DNA): TGCGCCAGCAGATCCCCTGAGGTTAGCACAGATACGCAGTATTTT. Protein product: CASRSPEVSTDTQYF.

The rearrangement joins TRBV7-9 to TRBJ2-3; D might be TRBD2 (5 bases). Germline CDR1 reads SEHNR; CDR2 reads FQNEAQ (reference sequence). V dropped 1 base and J dropped 5 bases, with 10 bases sitting between them. The CDR3 totals 14 residues. CDR3 sequence: CASSLGGSVDTQYF. The CDR3 DNA follows: TGTGCCAGCAGCTTAGGGGGTAGCGTAGATACGCAGTATTTT.

This clone was found many times. The chain carries TRBV18 and TRBJ2-7; 9 bases match TRBD1. The germline V gene has CDR1 KGHSH and CDR2 LQKENI. This CDR3 has 14 residues. The V and J ends lost 1 base and 5 bases, in that order; junction bases with no gene match: 3. In DNA, the CDR3 is TGTGCCAGCTCACCACTAGACAGGGGGAACGAGCAGTACTTC. It specifies CASSPLDRGNEQYF.

As to this clone: One end of the junction does not line up with germline, which may come from a read error. The chain has TRBV10-3 and TRBJ2-1; 9 bases line up with TRBD1. The CDR3 runs to 12 residues. Germline lookup yields CDR1 ENHRY and CDR2 SYGVKD. Here the CDR3 DNA reads TGTGCCAGCAGTGACAGGGGGGATGAGCAGTTCTTC. This codes for CASSDRGDEQFF.

The chain is built from TRBV5-5 and TRBJ1-2; the match to TRBD1 covers 7 bases. CDR1 is SGHKS and CDR2 is YYEKEE in the germline V gene (reference sequence). Trimming removed 10 bases from V and 5 bases from J; junction bases left unmatched: 11. The CDR3 is 13 residues long. This CDR3 is CARTRDSEYGYTF. The CDR3, as DNA: TGTGCCCGCACGAGGGACAGTGAGTATGGCTACACCTTC.

V gene TRBV19 combines with J gene TRBJ2-1; 8 bases are shared with TRBD2. CDR3 length: 12 amino acids. Trimming took 6 bases from V and 6 from J; bases not matched to a gene: 1. Germline-derived CDR1 and CDR2 are LNHDA and SQIVND (reference sequence). This CDR3 reads CASRSGGNEQFF. As DNA, the CDR3 is TGTGCCAGTAGAAGCGGGGGCAATGAGCAGTTCTTC.

The rearrangement uses TRBV30 and TRBJ2-1, with TRBD2 matching over 9 bases. CDR1 and CDR2 (germline): GTSNPN, SVGIG (reference sequence). The CDR3 is made up of 14 amino acids. V shed 2 bases, J shed 7 bases, and the junction held 6 bases outside the gene matches. The CDR3 protein is CAWSKGGGGNEQFF. CDR3 bases: TGTGCCTGGAGTAAGGGCGGGGGGGGTAATGAGCAGTTCTTC.

CDR3 sequence (DNA): TGTGCCAGCAGCGAACCGGGACAGGGGAGCACCCTCCACTTT. Translation: CASSEPGQGSTLHF. The rearrangement links TRBV9 to TRBJ1-6; 10 nucleotides align to TRBD1. J lost 14 bases, V lost 3 bases, and 8 bases had no gene match. This CDR3 region has 14 residues. From germline, CDR1 is SGDLS and CDR2 YYNGEE. The whole variable domain, remainder taken from reference TRBV9 and TRBJ1-6, is DSGVTQTPKHLITATGQRVTLRCSPRSGDLSVYWYQQSLDQGLQFLIQYYNGEERAKGNILERFSAQQFPDLHSELNLSSLELGDSALYFCASSEPGQGSTLHFGNGTRLTVT.

The gene calls are TRBV18 and TRBJ1-1; no definite D call. CDR1 and CDR2 from the germline V gene are KGHSH and LQKENI. V dropped 3 bases and J dropped 4 bases, with 12 bases sitting between them. The CDR3 contains 14 residues. The DNA for the CDR3 is TGTGCCAGCTCACCCGCCGGGGTGAGCACTGAAGCTTTCTTT. Protein product: CASSPAGVSTEAFF.

The table lists this clone with a count of one. V and J are TRBV18 and TRBJ1-1; a possible D gene is TRBD1 (5 bases). This CDR3 has 14 amino acids. V was clipped by 5 bases and J by 1 base, with 11 bases between them. Germline loops: CDR1 KGHSH, CDR2 LQKENI. CDR3 amino acids: CASSIQGKNTEAFF. DNA for the CDR3: TGTGCCAGCTCAATCCAGGGCAAGAACACTGAAGCTTTCTTT.

The V and J genes are TRBV5-4 and TRBJ1-2, with D tentatively TRBD1 (5 bases). Trimming took off 4 bases at V and 0 bases at J, with 19 bases between the two ends. Germline CDR1 and CDR2: SGHNT and YYREEE (reference sequence). This CDR3 contains 17 residues. The CDR3 reads CASSPGAGSGANYGYTF. The CDR3 nucleotides read TGTGCCAGCAGCCCTGGGGCAGGTTCCGGTGCTAACTATGGCTACACCTTC.

The V and J genes are TRBV6-5 and TRBJ2-5; D ambiguous. Germline V gene data show CDR1 as MNHEY and CDR2 as SVGAGI. Trimming left V 4 bases short and J 4 bases short, with 4 bases between. There are 11 residues in the CDR3. CDR3 sequence (DNA): TGTGCCAGCAGTTCAGTAGAGACCCAGTACTTC. Amino acid sequence: CASSSVETQYF.

V is TRBV7-2 and J is TRBJ1-1; 7 bases map to TRBD1. V dropped 5 bases and J dropped 3; count of bases not matched to a gene: 18. Looked up from germline, CDR1 is SGHTA and CDR2 is FQGNSA. CDR3 size: 18 residues. The CDR3 nucleotides read TGTGCCAGCAGCGGAAAAAGGGGGCTAACAGGGGTTTACACTGAAGCTTTCTTT. This gives the protein CASSGKRGLTGVYTEAFF.

CDR3: CASLKAGTGLKAYPAFF. CDR3 DNA: TGTGCCAGCCTTAAAGCCGGGACAGGGCTAAAGGCCTATCCCGCCTTCTTT. V usage is TRBV21-1 and J usage is TRBJ1-1; the table gives TRBD1 as D, unverified against the DNA. TRBV21-1 is designated a pseudogene. There are 17 residues in the CDR3.

The CDR3 sequence is CASSPGNRVQSGANVLTF. The CDR3 bases are TGTGCCAGCTCACCAGGGAACAGGGTGCAGTCTGGGGCCAACGTCCTGACTTTC. This rearrangement joins TRBV18 to TRBJ2-6, with D perhaps matching TRBD1 (6 bases). V lost 2 bases to trimming and J lost 1 base, with 15 bases between them. Germline CDR1 and CDR2: KGHSH and LQKENI. The CDR3 is 18 amino acids.

This chain links TRBV27 with TRBJ2-1, with TRBD2 as a possible D gene (7 bases). Germline CDR1 reads MNHEY; CDR2 reads SMNVEV (reference sequence). The germline V and J ends were trimmed by 7 bases and 2 bases, with 21 bases remaining between them. The CDR3 runs 17 residues. This chain's CDR3 is CASNTITRGGPYNEQFF. The CDR3, as DNA: TGTGCCAGCAATACCATTACTAGGGGGGGCCCCTACAATGAGCAGTTCTTC.

The V and J genes are TRBV2 and TRBJ1-5, with TRBD1 matching over 12 bases. In germline, CDR1 is SNHLY, CDR2 FYNNEI. V trimming: 5 bases; J trimming: 4 bases; junction bases outside the gene matches: 6. The CDR3 covers 16 residues. The CDR3 spells CASSWDRGLGNQPQHF. The CDR3 coding sequence is TGTGCCAGCAGTTGGGACAGGGGGCTAGGAAATCAGCCCCAGCATTTT.

The rearrangement links TRBV11-2 to TRBJ1-2; TRBD1 is a possible D gene (6 bases). CDR3 length equals 14 residues. The ends were cut back, 2 bases at V and 2 bases at J, with 9 bases in the middle. The germline V gene has CDR1 SGHAT and CDR2 FQNNGV. For the CDR3, the DNA is TGTGCCAGCAGCTTATCCCAGGGGAACTATGGCTACACCTTC. Translating gives CASSLSQGNYGYTF.